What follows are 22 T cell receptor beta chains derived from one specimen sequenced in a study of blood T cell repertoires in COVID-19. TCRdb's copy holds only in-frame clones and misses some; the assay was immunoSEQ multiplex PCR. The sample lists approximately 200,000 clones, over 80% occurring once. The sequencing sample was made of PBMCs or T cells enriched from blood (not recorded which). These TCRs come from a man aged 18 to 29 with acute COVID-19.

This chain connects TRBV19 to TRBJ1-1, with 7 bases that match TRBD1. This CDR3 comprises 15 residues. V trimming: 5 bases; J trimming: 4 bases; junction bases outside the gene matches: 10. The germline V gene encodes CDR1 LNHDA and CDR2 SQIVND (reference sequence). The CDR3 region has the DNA TGTGCCAGTAGTCCCAGGGACAGCCGAGGCACTGAAGCTTTCTTT. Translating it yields CASSPRDSRGTEAFF.

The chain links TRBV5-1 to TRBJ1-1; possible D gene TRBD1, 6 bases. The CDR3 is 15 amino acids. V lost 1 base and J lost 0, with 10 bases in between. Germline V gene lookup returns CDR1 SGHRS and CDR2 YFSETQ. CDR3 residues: CASSLLPGVNTEAFF. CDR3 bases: TGCGCCAGCAGCTTGTTGCCAGGGGTGAACACTGAAGCTTTCTTT.

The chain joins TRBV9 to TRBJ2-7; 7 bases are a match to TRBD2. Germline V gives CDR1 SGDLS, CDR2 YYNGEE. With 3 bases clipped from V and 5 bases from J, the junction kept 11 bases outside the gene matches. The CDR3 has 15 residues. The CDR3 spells CASSASGTMGNEQYF. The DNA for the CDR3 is TGTGCCAGCAGCGCTAGCGGAACCATGGGAAACGAGCAGTACTTC. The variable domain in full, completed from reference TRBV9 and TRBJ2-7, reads DSGVTQTPKHLITATGQRVTLRCSPRSGDLSVYWYQQSLDQGLQFLIQYYNGEERAKGNILERFSAQQFPDLHSELNLSSLELGDSALYFCASSASGTMGNEQYFGPGTRLTVT.

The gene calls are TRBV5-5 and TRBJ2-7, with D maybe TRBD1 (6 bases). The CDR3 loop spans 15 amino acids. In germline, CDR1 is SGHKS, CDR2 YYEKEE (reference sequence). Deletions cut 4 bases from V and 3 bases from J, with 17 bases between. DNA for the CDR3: TGTGCCAGCAGCCATCTTTGGGACACGAGCTACGAGCAGTACTTC. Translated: CASSHLWDTSYEQYF.

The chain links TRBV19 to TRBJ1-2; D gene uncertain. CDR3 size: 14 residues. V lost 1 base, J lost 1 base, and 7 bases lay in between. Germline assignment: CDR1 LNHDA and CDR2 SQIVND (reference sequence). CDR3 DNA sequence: TGTGCCAGTAGTATAGGCCCGGGTAACTATGGCTACACCTTC. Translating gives CASSIGPGNYGYTF.

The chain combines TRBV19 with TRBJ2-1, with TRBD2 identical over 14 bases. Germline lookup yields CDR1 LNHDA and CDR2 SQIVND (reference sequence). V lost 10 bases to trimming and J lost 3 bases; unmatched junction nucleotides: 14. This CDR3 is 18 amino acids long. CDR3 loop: CATAAGTSGRGIYNEQFF. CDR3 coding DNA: TGTGCCACCGCAGCCGGGACTAGCGGGAGAGGGATCTACAATGAGCAGTTCTTC.

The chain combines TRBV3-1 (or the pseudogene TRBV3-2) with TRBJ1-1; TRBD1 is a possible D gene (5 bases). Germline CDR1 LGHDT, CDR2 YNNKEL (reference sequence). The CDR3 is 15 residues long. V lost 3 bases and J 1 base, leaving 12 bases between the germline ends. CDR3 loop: CASSQTHRQNTEAFF. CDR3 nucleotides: TGTGCCAGCAGCCAGACCCACAGGCAGAACACTGAAGCTTTCTTT.

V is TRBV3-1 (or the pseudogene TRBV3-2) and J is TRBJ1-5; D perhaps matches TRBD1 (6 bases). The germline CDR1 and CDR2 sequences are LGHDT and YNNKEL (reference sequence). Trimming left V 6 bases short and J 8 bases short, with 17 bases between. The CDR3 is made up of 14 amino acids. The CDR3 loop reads CASSSRQAAEPQHF. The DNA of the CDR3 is TGTGCCAGCAGTTCGAGACAGGCGGCAGAGCCCCAGCATTTT.

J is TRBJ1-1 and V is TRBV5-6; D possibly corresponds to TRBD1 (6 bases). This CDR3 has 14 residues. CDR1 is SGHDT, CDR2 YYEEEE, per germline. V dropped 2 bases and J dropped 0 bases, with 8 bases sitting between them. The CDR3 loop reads CASSFRGLNTEAFF. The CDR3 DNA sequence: TGTGCCAGCAGCTTCAGGGGCCTGAACACTGAAGCTTTCTTT.

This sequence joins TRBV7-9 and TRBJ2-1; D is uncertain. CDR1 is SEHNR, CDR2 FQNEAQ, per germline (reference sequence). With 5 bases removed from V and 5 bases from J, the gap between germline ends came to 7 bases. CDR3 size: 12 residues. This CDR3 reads CASSNQNNEQFF. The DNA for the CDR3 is TGTGCCAGCAGCAATCAAAACAATGAGCAGTTCTTC.

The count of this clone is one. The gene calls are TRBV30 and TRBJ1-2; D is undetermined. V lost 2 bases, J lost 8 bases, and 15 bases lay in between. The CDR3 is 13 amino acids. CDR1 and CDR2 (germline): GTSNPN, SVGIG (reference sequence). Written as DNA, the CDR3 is TGTGCCTGGAGTTACGCGGTTCTCGACGGCTACACCTTC. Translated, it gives CAWSYAVLDGYTF.

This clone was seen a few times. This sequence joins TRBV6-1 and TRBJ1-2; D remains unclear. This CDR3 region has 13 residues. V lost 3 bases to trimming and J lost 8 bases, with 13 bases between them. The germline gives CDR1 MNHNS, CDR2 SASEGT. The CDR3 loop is CASSDGREQGYTF. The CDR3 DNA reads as TGTGCCAGCAGTGATGGACGGGAGCAGGGCTACACCTTC.

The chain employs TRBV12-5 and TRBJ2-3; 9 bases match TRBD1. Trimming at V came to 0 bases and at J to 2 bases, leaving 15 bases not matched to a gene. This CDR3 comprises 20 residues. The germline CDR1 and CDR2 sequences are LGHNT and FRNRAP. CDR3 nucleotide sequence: TGTGCTAGTGGTTTGGTACTTGGGACAGGGCTTTCACTGGACACAGATACGCAGTATTTT. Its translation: CASGLVLGTGLSLDTDTQYF.

Written as DNA, the CDR3 is TGTGCCAGTAGTCCCCCCGGGCTAACTAGCTCCTACAATGAGCAGTTCTTC. It yields the protein CASSPPGLTSSYNEQFF. This sequence joins TRBV19 and TRBJ2-1; D perhaps matches TRBD2 (5 bases). V lost 5 bases and J lost 0, with 17 bases in between. Germline-derived CDR1 and CDR2 are LNHDA and SQIVND (reference sequence). There are 17 residues in the CDR3.

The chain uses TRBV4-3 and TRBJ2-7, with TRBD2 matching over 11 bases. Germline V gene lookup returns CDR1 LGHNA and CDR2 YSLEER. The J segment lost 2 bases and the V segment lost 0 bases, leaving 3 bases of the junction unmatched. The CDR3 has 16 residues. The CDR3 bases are TGCGCCAGCAGCCAAGACCGACTAGCGGGACCCTACGAGCAGTACTTC. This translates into CASSQDRLAGPYEQYF.

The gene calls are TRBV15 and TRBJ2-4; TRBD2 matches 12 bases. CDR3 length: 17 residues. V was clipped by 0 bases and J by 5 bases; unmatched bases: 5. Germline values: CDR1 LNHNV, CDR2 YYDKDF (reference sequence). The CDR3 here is CATSRDWGTSGQNIQYF. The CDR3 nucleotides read TGTGCCACCAGCAGAGATTGGGGGACTAGCGGGCAAAACATTCAGTACTTC.

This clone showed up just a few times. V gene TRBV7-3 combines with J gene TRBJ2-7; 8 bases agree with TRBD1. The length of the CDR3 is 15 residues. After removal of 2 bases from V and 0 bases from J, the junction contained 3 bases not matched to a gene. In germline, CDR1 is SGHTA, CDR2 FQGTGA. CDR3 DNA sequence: TGTGCCAGCAGCTTACAGGGGGCGAGCTCCTACGAGCAGTACTTC. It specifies CASSLQGASSYEQYF.

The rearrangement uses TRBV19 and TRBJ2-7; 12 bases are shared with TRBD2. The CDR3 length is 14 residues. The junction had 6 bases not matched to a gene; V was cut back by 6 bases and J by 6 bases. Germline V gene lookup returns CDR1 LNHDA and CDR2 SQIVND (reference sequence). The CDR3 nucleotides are TGTGCCAGTAGCCTAGCGGGAGGGCCGGTCGAGCAGTACTTC. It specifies CASSLAGGPVEQYF.

The CDR3 coding sequence is TGTGCCAGTAGTAGCGGAGGGAACACCTACGAGCAGTACTTC. Residues: CASSSGGNTYEQYF. The chain employs TRBV19 and TRBJ2-7; possibly TRBD2 for D (6 bases). This CDR3 contains 14 residues. Between the trimmed V and J ends, which lost 4 bases and 2 bases, there was a span of 12 bases. Germline lookup yields CDR1 LNHDA and CDR2 SQIVND (reference sequence).

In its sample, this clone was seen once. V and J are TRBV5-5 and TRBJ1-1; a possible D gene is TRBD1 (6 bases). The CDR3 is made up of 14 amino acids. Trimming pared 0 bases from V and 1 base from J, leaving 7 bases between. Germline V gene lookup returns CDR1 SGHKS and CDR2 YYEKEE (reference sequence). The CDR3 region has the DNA TGTGCCAGCAGCTTGGGGACAGCGAACACTGAAGCTTTCTTT. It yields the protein CASSLGTANTEAFF.

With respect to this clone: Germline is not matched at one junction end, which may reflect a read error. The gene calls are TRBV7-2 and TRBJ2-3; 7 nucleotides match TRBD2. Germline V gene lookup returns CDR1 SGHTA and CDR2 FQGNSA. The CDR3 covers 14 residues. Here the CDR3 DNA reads TGTGCCAGCAGCTGGGCGGGAGTCACAAATACGCAGTATTTT. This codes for CASSWAGVTNTQYF. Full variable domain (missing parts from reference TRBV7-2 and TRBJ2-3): GAGVSQSPSNKVTEKGKDVELRCDPISGHTALYWYRQSLGQGLEFLIYFQGNSAPDKSGLPSDRFSAERTGGSVSTLTIQRTQQEDSAVYLCASSWAGVTNTQYFGPGTRLTVL.

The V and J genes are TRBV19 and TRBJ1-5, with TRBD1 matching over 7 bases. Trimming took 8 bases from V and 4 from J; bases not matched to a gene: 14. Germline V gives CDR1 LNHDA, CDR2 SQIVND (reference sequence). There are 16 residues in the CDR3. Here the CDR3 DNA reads TGTGCCAGTCATCCTACAGGGACAGCGAGGAATCAGCCCCAGCATTTT. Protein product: CASHPTGTARNQPQHF.